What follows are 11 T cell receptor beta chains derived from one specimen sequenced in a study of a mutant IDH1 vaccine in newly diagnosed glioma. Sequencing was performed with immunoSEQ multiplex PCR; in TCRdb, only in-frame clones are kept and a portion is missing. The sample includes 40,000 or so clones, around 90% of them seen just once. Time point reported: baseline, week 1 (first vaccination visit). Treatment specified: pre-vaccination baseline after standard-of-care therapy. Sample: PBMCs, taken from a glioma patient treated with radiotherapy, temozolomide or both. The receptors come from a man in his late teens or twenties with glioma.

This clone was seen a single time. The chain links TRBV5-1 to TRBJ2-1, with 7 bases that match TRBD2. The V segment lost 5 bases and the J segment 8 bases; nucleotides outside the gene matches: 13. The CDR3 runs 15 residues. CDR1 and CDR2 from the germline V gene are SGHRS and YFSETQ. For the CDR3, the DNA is TGCGCCAGCAGTCTTGGGAGGGGCCGTGGGGATGAGCAGTTCTTC. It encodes CASSLGRGRGDEQFF.

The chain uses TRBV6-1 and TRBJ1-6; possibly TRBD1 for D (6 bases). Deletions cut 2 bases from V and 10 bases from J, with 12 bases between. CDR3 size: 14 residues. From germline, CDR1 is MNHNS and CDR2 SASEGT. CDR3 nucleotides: TGTGCCAGCAGTGAATACAGGGCGGGCTCACCCCTCCACTTT. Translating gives CASSEYRAGSPLHF.

This CDR3 reads CASSSQGGGRGEQYF. The CDR3, as DNA: TGTGCCAGCAGCTCCCAGGGGGGCGGGAGAGGCGAGCAGTACTTC. The chain employs TRBV7-2 and TRBJ2-7, with D perhaps assigned TRBD1 or TRBD2 (7 bases each). V was clipped by 4 bases and J by 6 bases, with 19 bases between them. This CDR3 spans 15 amino acids. CDR1 SGHTA and CDR2 FQGNSA come from the germline V gene.

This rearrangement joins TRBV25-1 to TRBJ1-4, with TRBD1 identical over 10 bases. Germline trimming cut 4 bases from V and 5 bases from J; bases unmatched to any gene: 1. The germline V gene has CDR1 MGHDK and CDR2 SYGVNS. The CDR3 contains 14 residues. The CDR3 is CASSGGQGNEKLFF. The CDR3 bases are TGTGCCAGCAGTGGGGGACAGGGGAATGAAAAACTGTTTTTT. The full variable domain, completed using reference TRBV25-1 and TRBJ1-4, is EADIYQTPRYLVIGTGKKITLECSQTMGHDKMYWYQQDPGMELHLIHYSYGVNSTEKGDLSSESTVSRIRTEHFPLTLESARPSHTSQYLCASSGGQGNEKLFFGSGTQLSVL.

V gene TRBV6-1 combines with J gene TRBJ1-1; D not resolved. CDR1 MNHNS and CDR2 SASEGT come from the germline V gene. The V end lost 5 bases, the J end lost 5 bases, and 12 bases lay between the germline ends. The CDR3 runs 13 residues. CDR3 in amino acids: CASSFEEGTEAFF. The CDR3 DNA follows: TGTGCCAGCAGTTTCGAGGAGGGAACTGAAGCTTTCTTT.

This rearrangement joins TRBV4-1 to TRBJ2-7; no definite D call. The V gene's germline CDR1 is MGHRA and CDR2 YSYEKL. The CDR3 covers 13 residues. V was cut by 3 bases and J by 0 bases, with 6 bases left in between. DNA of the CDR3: TGCGCCAGCAGCCAGGCTAACTCCTACGAGCAGTACTTC. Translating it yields CASSQANSYEQYF.

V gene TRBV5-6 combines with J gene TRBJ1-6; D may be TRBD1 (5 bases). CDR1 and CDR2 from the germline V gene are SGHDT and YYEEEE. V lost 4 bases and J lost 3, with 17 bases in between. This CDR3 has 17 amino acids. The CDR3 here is CASSPGTAGNYNSPLHF. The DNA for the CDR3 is TGTGCCAGCAGCCCGGGGACGGCAGGGAACTATAATTCACCCCTCCACTTT.

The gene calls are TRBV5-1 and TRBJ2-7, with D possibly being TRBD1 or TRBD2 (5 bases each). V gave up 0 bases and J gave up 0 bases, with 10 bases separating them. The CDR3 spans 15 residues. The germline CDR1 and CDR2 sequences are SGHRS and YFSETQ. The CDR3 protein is CASSLGDRYSYEQYF. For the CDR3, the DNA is TGCGCCAGCAGCTTGGGGGACCGATACTCCTACGAGCAGTACTTC.

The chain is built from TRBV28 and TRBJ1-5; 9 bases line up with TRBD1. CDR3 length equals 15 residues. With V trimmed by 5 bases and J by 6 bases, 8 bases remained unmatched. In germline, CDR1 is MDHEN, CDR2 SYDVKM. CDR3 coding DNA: TGTGCCAGCAGTCCGAGGGGACAGGGACTTCAGCCCCAGCATTTT. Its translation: CASSPRGQGLQPQHF.

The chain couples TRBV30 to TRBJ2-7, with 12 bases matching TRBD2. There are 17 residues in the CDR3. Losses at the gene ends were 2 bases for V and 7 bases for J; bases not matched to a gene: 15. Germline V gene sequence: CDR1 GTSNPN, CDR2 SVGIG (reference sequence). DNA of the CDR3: TGTGCCTGGAGTACGGGACTAGCGGGCCCCTCATCGAGGGAGCAGTACTTC. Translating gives CAWSTGLAGPSSREQYF.

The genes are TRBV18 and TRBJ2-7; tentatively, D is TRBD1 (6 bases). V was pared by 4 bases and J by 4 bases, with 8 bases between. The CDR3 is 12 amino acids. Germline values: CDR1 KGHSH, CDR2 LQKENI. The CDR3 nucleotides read TGTGCCAGCTCACGGGACAAATACGAGCAGTACTTC. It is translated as CASSRDKYEQYF.